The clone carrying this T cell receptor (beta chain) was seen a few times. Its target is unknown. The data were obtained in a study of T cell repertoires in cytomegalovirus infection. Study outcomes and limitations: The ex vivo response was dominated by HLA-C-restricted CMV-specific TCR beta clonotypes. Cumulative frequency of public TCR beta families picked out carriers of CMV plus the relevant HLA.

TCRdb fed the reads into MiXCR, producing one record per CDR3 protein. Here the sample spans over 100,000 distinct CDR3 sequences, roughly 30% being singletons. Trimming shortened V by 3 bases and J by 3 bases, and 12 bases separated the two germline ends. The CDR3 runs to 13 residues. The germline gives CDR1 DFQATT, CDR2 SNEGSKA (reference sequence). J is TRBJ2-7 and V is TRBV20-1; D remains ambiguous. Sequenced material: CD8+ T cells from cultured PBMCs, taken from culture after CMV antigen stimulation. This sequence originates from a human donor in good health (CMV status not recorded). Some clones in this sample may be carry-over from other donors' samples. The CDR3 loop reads CSASDWGYYEQYF. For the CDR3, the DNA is TGCAGTGCTAGTGATTGGGGATACTACGAGCAGTACTTC.